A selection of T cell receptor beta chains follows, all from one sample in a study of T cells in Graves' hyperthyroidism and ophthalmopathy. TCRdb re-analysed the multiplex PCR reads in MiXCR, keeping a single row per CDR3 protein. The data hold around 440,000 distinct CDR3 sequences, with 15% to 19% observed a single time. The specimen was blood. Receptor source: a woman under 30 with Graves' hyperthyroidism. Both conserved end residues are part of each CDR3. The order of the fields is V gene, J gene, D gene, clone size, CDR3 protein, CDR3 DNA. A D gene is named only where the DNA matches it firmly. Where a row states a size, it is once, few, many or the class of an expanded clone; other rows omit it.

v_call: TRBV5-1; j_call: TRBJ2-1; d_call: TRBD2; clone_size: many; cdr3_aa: CASSPRTSGRASSYNEQFF; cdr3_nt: TGCGCCAGCAGCCCTCGGACTAGCGGGAGGGCCAGCTCCTACAATGAACAGTTCTTC
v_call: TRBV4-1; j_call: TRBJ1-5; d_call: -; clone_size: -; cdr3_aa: CASSLGPLGFSNQPQHF; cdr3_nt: TGCGCCAGCAGCCTCGGCCCTCTGGGGTTTAGCAATCAGCCCCAGCATTTT
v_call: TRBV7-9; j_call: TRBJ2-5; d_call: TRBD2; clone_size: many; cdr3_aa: CASNLAEETQYF; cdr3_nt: TGTGCCAGCAACCTAGCGGAAGAGACCCAGTACTTC
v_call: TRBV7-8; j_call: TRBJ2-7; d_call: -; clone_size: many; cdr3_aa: CASSPGAGPGEQYF; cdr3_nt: TGTGCCAGCAGCCCCGGGGCGGGTCCGGGCGAGCAGTACTTC
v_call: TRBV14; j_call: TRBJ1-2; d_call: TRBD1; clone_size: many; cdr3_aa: CASSLRDRGSGYTF; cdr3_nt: TGTGCCAGCAGCCTCCGGGACAGGGGTAGTGGCTACACCTTC
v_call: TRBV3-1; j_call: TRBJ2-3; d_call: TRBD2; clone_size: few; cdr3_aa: CASSRPLAGGNPDTQYF; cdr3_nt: TGTGCCAGCAGCCGCCCACTAGCGGGAGGGAACCCAGATACGCAGTATTTT
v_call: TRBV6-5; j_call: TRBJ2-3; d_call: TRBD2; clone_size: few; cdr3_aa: CASSFFSGVGTDTQYF; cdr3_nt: TGTGCCAGCAGTTTCTTCAGCGGGGTAGGGACAGATACGCAGTATTTT
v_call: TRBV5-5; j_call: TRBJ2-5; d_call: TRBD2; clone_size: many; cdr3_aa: CASSQGLAQETQYF; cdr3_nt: TGTGCCAGCAGCCAGGGACTAGCCCAAGAGACCCAGTACTTC
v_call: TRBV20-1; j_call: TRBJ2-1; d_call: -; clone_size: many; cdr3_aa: CSARPPTVSSYNEQFF; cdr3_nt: TGCAGTGCTAGACCACCGACTGTGAGCTCCTACAATGAGCAGTTCTTC
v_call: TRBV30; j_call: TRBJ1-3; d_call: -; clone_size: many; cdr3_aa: CAWSPPGSGNTIYF; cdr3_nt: TGTGCCTGGAGCCCCCCGGGCTCTGGAAACACCATATATTTT
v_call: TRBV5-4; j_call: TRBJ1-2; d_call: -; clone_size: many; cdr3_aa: CASSWDGLYGYTF; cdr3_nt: TGTGCCAGCAGCTGGGACGGCCTCTATGGCTACACCTTC
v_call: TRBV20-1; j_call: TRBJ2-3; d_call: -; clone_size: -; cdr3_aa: CSASGGAGRSTDTQYF; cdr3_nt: TGCAGTGCTAGTGGGGGGGCGGGACGGAGCACAGATACGCAGTATTTT
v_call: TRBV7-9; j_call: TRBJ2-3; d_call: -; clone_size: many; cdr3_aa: CASSPGPRDTQYF; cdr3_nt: TGTGCCAGCAGCCCAGGACCACGAGATACGCAGTATTTT
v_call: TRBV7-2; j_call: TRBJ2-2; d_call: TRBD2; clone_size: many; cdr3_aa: CASSSPGTSPNTGELFF; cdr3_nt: TGTGCCAGCAGCTCCCCGGGGACTAGCCCGAACACCGGGGAGCTGTTTTTT
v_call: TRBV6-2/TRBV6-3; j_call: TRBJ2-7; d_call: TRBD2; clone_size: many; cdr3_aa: CASSYVLAGDYEQYF; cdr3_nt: TGTGCCAGCAGTTACGTGCTAGCGGGAGACTACGAGCAGTACTTC
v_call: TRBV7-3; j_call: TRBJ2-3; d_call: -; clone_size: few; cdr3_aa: CASSLGSPRTHNFTDTQYF; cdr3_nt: TGTGCCAGCAGCTTGGGCTCCCCCAGGACACACAATTTCACAGATACGCAGTATTTT
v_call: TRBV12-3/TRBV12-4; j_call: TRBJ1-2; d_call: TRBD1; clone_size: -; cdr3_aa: CASSFGTGHSYGYTF; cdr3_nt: TGTGCCAGCAGTTTCGGGACAGGGCACTCCTATGGCTACACCTTC
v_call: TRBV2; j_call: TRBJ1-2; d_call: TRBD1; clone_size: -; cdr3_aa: CASTFPGQGFLGYGYTF; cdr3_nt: TGTGCCAGCACTTTTCCGGGACAGGGGTTCTTAGGCTATGGCTACACCTTC
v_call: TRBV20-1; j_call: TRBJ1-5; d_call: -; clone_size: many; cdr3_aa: CSALHGGNQPQHF; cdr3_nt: TGCAGTGCTCTACACGGGGGCAATCAGCCCCAGCATTTT
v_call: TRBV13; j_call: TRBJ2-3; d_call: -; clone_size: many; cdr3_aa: CASTLSTSVRTDTQYF; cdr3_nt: TGTGCCAGCACCTTATCAACCTCGGTGAGGACAGATACGCAGTATTTT
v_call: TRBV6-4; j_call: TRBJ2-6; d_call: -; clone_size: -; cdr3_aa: CASSMDFSGANVLTF; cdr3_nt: TGTGCCAGCAGTATGGATTTCTCTGGGGCCAACGTCCTGACTTTC
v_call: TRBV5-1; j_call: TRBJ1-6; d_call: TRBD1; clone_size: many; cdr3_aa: CASSLQGNSPLHF; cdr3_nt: TGCGCCAGCAGCTTACAGGGGAACTCACCCCTCCACTTT
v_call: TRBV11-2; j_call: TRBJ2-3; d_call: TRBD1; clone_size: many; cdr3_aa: CASSLDGTGGFDTQYF; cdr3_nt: TGTGCCAGCAGCTTAGATGGCACAGGGGGCTTCGATACGCAGTATTTT
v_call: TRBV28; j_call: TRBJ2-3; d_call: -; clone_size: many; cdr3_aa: CASSFRFTDTQYF; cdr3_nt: TGTGCCAGCAGTTTCCGATTCACAGATACGCAGTATTTT
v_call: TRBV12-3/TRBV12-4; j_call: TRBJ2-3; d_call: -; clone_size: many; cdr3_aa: CASSFVLLHSYTDTQYF; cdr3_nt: TGTGCCAGCAGTTTTGTCTTACTCCACTCTTACACAGATACGCAGTATTTT
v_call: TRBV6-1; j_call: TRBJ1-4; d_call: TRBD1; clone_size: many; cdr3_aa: CASSERQGGATNEKLFF; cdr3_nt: TGTGCCAGCAGTGAAAGACAGGGGGGAGCAACTAATGAAAAACTGTTTTTT
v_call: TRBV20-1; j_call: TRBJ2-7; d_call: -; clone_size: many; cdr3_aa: CSARDRGGGSEQYF; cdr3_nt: TGCAGTGCTAGAGATCGAGGAGGGGGCAGCGAGCAGTACTTC
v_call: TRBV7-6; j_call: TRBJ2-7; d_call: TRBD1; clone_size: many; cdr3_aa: CASSEGTGDEQYF; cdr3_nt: TGTGCCAGCAGCGAGGGGACAGGGGACGAGCAGTACTTC
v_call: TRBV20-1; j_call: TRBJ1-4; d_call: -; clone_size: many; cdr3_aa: CSATGGIGEKLFF; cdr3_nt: TGCAGTGCCACGGGAGGAATAGGGGAAAAACTGTTTTTT
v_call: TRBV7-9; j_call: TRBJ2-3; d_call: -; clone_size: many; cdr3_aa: CASSPSTPGDTQYF; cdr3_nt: TGTGCCAGCAGTCCTTCAACCCCGGGAGATACGCAGTATTTT
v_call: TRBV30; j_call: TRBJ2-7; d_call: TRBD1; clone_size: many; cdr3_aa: CAWSVVGQGGSYEQYF; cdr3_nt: TGTGCCTGGAGTGTTGTCGGACAGGGCGGTAGCTACGAGCAGTACTTC
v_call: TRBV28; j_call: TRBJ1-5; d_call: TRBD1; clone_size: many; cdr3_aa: CASSPRGQGKDQPQHF; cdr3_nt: TGTGCCAGCAGCCCTAGGGGGCAGGGTAAGGATCAGCCCCAGCATTTT
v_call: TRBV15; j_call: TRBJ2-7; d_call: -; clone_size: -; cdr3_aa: CATSPGNSYEQYF; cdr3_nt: TGTGCCACCAGCCCCGGGAACTCCTACGAGCAGTACTTC
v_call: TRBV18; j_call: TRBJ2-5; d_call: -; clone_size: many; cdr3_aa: CASSPRKSQETQYF; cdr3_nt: TGTGCCAGCTCACCACGAAAGTCTCAAGAGACCCAGTACTTC
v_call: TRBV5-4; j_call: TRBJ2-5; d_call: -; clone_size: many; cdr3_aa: CASSPRTDQETQYF; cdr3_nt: TGTGCCAGCAGCCCCCGGACAGATCAAGAGACCCAGTACTTC
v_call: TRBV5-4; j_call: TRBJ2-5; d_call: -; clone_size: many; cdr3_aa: CASSSLQSRGVGETQYF; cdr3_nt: TGTGCCAGCAGCTCCCTCCAATCGAGGGGGGTGGGGGAGACCCAGTACTTC
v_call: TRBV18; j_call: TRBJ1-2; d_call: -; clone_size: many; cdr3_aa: CASSPVSAINYGYTF; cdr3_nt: TGTGCCAGCTCACCGGTCTCGGCAATTAACTATGGCTACACCTTC
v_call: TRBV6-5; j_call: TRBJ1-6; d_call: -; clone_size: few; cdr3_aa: CASSYSRRRSPLHF; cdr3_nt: TGTGCCAGCAGTTACTCCAGGAGAAGGTCACCCCTCCACTTT
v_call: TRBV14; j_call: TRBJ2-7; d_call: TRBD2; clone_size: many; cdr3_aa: CASSQGLAGYEQYF; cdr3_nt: TGTGCCAGCAGCCAAGGACTAGCGGGTTACGAGCAGTACTTC
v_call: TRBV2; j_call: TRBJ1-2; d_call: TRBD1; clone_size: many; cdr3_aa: CATGGDSTNYGYTF; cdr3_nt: TGTGCCACGGGAGGGGACAGTACTAACTATGGCTACACCTTC